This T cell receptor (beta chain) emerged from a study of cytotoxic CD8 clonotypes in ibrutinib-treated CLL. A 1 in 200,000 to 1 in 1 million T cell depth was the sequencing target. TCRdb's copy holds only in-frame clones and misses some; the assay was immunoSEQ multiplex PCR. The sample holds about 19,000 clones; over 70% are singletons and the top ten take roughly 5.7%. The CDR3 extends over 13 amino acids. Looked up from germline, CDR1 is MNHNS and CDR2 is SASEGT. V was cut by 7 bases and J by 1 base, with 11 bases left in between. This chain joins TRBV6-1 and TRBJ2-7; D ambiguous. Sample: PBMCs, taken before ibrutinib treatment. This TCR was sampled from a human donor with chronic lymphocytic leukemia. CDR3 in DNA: TGTGCCAGCAAGGTCTCATCTTCCTACGAGCAGTACTTC. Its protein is CASKVSSSYEQYF.